Listed below are T cell receptor beta chains from one sample, sequenced in a study of T cell responses to AZD1222 COVID-19 vaccine. Assay: immunoSEQ multiplex PCR; the TCRdb copy retains only in-frame clones and omits some. Of more than 15,000 clones in the sample, about four fifths were seen once. The material sequenced was peripheral blood, taken 28 days after the second AZD1222 dose. The receptors originated from an adult who received the AZD1222 COVID-19 vaccine. Both conserved end residues are part of each CDR3. The D gene is left open where the match is weak. Only part of the rows carry a size: once, few, many, or a class if the clone is expanded.

cdr3_nt: TGTGCCAGCAGTTCTGGGGAAGCTGGGGCCAACGTCCTGACTTTC
cdr3_aa: CASSSGEAGANVLTF
clone_size: -
d_call: -
v_call: TRBV28
j_call: TRBJ2-6

cdr3_nt: TGTGCCAGCAGCTTTTTAAGGCGGGTCCTGGGGGCAGATACGCAGTATTTT
cdr3_aa: CASSFLRRVLGADTQYF
clone_size: -
d_call: -
v_call: TRBV11-2
j_call: TRBJ2-3

cdr3_nt: TGTGCCAGCAGCTTAGGGCAGGCGATGAGCTACACCTTC
cdr3_aa: CASSLGQAMSYTF
clone_size: -
d_call: -
v_call: TRBV7-2
j_call: TRBJ1-2

cdr3_nt: TGTGCCAGCTCACCACTCGCGGACAGCTCCTACAATGAGCAGTTCTTC
cdr3_aa: CASSPLADSSYNEQFF
clone_size: -
d_call: -
v_call: TRBV18
j_call: TRBJ2-1

cdr3_nt: TGTGCCAGCAGGAACCTGCTCAGGGGTCCCACCAATCAGCCCCAGCATTTT
cdr3_aa: CASRNLLRGPTNQPQHF
clone_size: -
d_call: -
v_call: TRBV28
j_call: TRBJ1-5

cdr3_nt: TGTGCCAGCAGCTCCGACAGGAACAATGAGCAGTTCTTC
cdr3_aa: CASSSDRNNEQFF
clone_size: once
d_call: -
v_call: TRBV7-3
j_call: TRBJ2-1

cdr3_nt: TGTGCCAGTTCCCCTAGCGGAGGGGAGACCGGGGAGCTGTTTTTT
cdr3_aa: CASSPSGGETGELFF
clone_size: -
d_call: TRBD2
v_call: TRBV19
j_call: TRBJ2-2

cdr3_nt: TGTGCCACCAGGGAGCGGGAGGGGGTTTATAGCACAGATACGCAGTATTTT
cdr3_aa: CATREREGVYSTDTQYF
clone_size: -
d_call: TRBD2
v_call: TRBV15
j_call: TRBJ2-3

cdr3_nt: TGTGCCAGCAGCTTTTACAGTAGGGGAGACGATGGCTACACCTTC
cdr3_aa: CASSFYSRGDDGYTF
clone_size: -
d_call: -
v_call: TRBV7-2
j_call: TRBJ1-2

cdr3_nt: TGTGCCAGCAGCGTATTCGGGGACGGTGAAGCTTTCTTT
cdr3_aa: CASSVFGDGEAFF
clone_size: -
d_call: -
v_call: TRBV9
j_call: TRBJ1-1

cdr3_nt: TGTGCCAGCAGTTACTCGGGCAGGGGGACTGAGACCCAGTACTTC
cdr3_aa: CASSYSGRGTETQYF
clone_size: -
d_call: -
v_call: TRBV6-5
j_call: TRBJ2-5

cdr3_nt: TGCAGTGCTAGCAGGGGGAGGGAGCAGTACTTC
cdr3_aa: CSASRGREQYF
clone_size: once
d_call: -
v_call: TRBV20-1
j_call: TRBJ2-7

cdr3_nt: TGTGCCAGCAGAAACACAGGGGGCAGTTACGAGCAGTACTTC
cdr3_aa: CASRNTGGSYEQYF
clone_size: few
d_call: TRBD1
v_call: TRBV7-2
j_call: TRBJ2-7

cdr3_nt: TGTGCCAGCAGCGCCGAAAATCGACTAGCGCGCACAGATACGCAGTATTTT
cdr3_aa: CASSAENRLARTDTQYF
clone_size: few
d_call: TRBD2
v_call: TRBV9
j_call: TRBJ2-3

cdr3_nt: TGTGCCTGGAGCCCCGGACTAGCGGGAGGTGGGGAGACCCAGTACTTC
cdr3_aa: CAWSPGLAGGGETQYF
clone_size: -
d_call: TRBD2
v_call: TRBV30
j_call: TRBJ2-5

cdr3_nt: TGTGCCTGGACGCAGAACAATGAGCAGTTCTTC
cdr3_aa: CAWTQNNEQFF
clone_size: once
d_call: -
v_call: TRBV30
j_call: TRBJ2-1

cdr3_nt: TGTGCCAGCAGGATGGGGCTAGCGGGACGAACGTCCTCCAATGAGCAGTTCTTC
cdr3_aa: CASRMGLAGRTSSNEQFF
clone_size: -
d_call: TRBD2
v_call: TRBV27
j_call: TRBJ2-1

cdr3_nt: TGTGCCAGCTCACCTTCCACTAGCGGGAGAAATGAGCAGTTCTTC
cdr3_aa: CASSPSTSGRNEQFF
clone_size: -
d_call: TRBD2
v_call: TRBV18
j_call: TRBJ2-1

cdr3_nt: TGTGCCAGCAGTTCACAGGGGGCAATCAACACTGAAGCTTTCTTT
cdr3_aa: CASSSQGAINTEAFF
clone_size: -
d_call: TRBD1
v_call: TRBV28
j_call: TRBJ1-1

cdr3_nt: TGTGCCAGCAGCCACGGGGGGAACAATCAGCCCCAGCATTTT
cdr3_aa: CASSHGGNNQPQHF
clone_size: -
d_call: -
v_call: TRBV6-6
j_call: TRBJ1-5

cdr3_nt: TGTGCCAGTAGTTCTCAACGCCAGGGGTATAGCAATCAGCCCCAGCATTTT
cdr3_aa: CASSSQRQGYSNQPQHF
clone_size: -
d_call: -
v_call: TRBV19
j_call: TRBJ1-5

cdr3_nt: TGTGCCAGCAGCTTAGTTCGTCGGGGATACGAGCAGTTCTTC
cdr3_aa: CASSLVRRGYEQFF
clone_size: -
d_call: -
v_call: TRBV11-2
j_call: TRBJ2-1

cdr3_nt: TGTGCCAGCAGTGAGGATGAAGGACAGGGGGGAGAAAAACTGTTTTTT
cdr3_aa: CASSEDEGQGGEKLFF
clone_size: -
d_call: TRBD1
v_call: TRBV2
j_call: TRBJ1-4

cdr3_nt: TGTGCCAGCAGCCAGGGGGGACAGGGACGAAACGAGCAGTACTTC
cdr3_aa: CASSQGGQGRNEQYF
clone_size: -
d_call: TRBD1
v_call: TRBV11-3
j_call: TRBJ2-7

cdr3_nt: TGTGCCAGCAGCCGGGAATCGAGCGGGGCCTCCTACGAGCAGTACTTC
cdr3_aa: CASSRESSGASYEQYF
clone_size: -
d_call: TRBD2
v_call: TRBV4-2
j_call: TRBJ2-7

cdr3_nt: TGTGCCTGCCCGGGACAGGGAAATGAAAAACTGTTTTTT
cdr3_aa: CACPGQGNEKLFF
clone_size: -
d_call: TRBD1
v_call: TRBV30
j_call: TRBJ1-4